Listed below are T cell receptor beta chains from one sample, sequenced in a study of cytotoxic CD8 clonotypes in ibrutinib-treated CLL. Here immunoSEQ multiplex PCR was the method, and the copy in TCRdb shows in-frame clones only, minus some. The sample includes 40,000 or so clones, under 80% seen only once; the top ten take roughly a fifth. Sequencing was performed on PBMCs, taken after 24 months of ibrutinib treatment. Receptor source: a human donor with chronic lymphocytic leukemia. Each CDR3 is given with its conserved first and last residue. Fields, in order: J gene, V gene, D gene, clone size, CDR3 DNA, CDR3 protein. The D gene is left open where the match is weak. Not all rows give a size; the values are once, few, many and, for expanded clones, a class.

>TRBJ2-7|TRBV19|TRBD2|-
TGTGCCAGCACAGAGACTAGCGGGAGGCGGGAGGAGCAGTACTTC
CASTETSGRREEQYF
>TRBJ1-4|TRBV5-6|TRBD1|-
TGTGCCAGCAGCTTGGGACAGGGGAGGTCCGAAAAACTGTTTTTT
CASSLGQGRSEKLFF
>TRBJ2-3|TRBV27|-|-
TGTGCCAGCAGTTTATCTAGACTCTCGTTCACAGATACGCAGTATTTT
CASSLSRLSFTDTQYF
>TRBJ2-7|TRBV2|TRBD1|-
TGTGCCAGCAGTGAATACGTGGACAGGGGTTCCTACGAGCAGTACTTC
CASSEYVDRGSYEQYF
>TRBJ2-7|TRBV11-2|-|-
TGTGCCAGCAGCTTAGTGGGCCTCTCCTACGAGCAGTACTTC
CASSLVGLSYEQYF
>TRBJ2-1|TRBV6-1|-|-
TGTGCCAGCAGTGAATTCGGGTATGAGCAGTTCTTC
CASSEFGYEQFF
>TRBJ2-2|TRBV2|-|many
TGTGCCAGCAGTGAGACAGGCTACACCGGGGAGCTGTTTTTT
CASSETGYTGELFF
>TRBJ2-1|TRBV5-1|-|-
TGCGCCAGCAGCTTGACAGGGAGCAATGAGCAGTTCTTC
CASSLTGSNEQFF
>TRBJ1-2|TRBV19|TRBD1|few
TGTGCCAGTAGTATTAAGGGACAGGGAAGTGGCTACACCTTC
CASSIKGQGSGYTF
>TRBJ2-3|TRBV4-2|-|-
TGTGCCAGCAGCCTCCTTATAGTAGATACGCAGTATTTT
CASSLLIVDTQYF
>TRBJ1-1|TRBV27|-|-
TGTGCCAGCAGTTTGGTCCGGGGGAACACTGAAGCTTTCTTT
CASSLVRGNTEAFF
>TRBJ2-6|TRBV4-1|TRBD1|-
TGCGCCAGCGCATCGACAGGGGCCAAACCTCTCTCTGGGGCCAACGTCCTGACTTTC
CASASTGAKPLSGANVLTF
>TRBJ2-3|TRBV27|-|few
TGTGCCAGCGCTAGCGCGCCTAGCACAGATACGCAGTATTTT
CASASAPSTDTQYF
>TRBJ2-7|TRBV28|-|few
TGTGCCAGCAGTTCCGGGACACTGGCCTACGAGCAGTACTTC
CASSSGTLAYEQYF
>TRBJ1-4|TRBV7-9|-|few
TGTGCCAGCCGAACTCCCCGAGGGGAAAAACTGTTTTTT
CASRTPRGEKLFF
>TRBJ2-5|TRBV4-1|TRBD2|few
TGCGCCAGCAGCCAAGATCCATACGCGGGCCAAGCGGGGGGGGAGACCCAGTACTTC
CASSQDPYAGQAGGETQYF
>TRBJ1-2|TRBV2|TRBD1|few
TGTGCCAGCAGATTCGACAGGGTTGGTGGCTACACCTTC
CASRFDRVGGYTF
>TRBJ2-3|TRBV6-6|-|-
TGTGCCAGCAGGCACCCCACAGATACGCAGTATTTT
CASRHPTDTQYF
>TRBJ1-3|TRBV5-1|TRBD1|once
TGCGCCAGCAGCTTGGGACAGGGTTTCTCTGGAAACACCATATATTTT
CASSLGQGFSGNTIYF
>TRBJ2-7|TRBV7-3|TRBD2|once
TGTGCCAGCAGCTTGATCCTAGCGGGAGAGCAGTACTTC
CASSLILAGEQYF
>TRBJ1-5|TRBV4-1|TRBD1|-
TGCGCCAGCAGCCGAACAGGGGGGAATCAGCCCCAGCATTTT
CASSRTGGNQPQHF
>TRBJ1-1|TRBV6-1|-|-
TGTGCCAGCAGTGAAGACTACAGGCGGTGGGACACTGAAGCTTTCTTT
CASSEDYRRWDTEAFF
>TRBJ2-1|TRBV2|TRBD2|-
TGTGCCAGCAGTTATCGACTAGCGGGGATCTTC
CASSYRLAGIF
>TRBJ2-3|TRBV10-3|-|few
TGTGCCATCAGTGACGACTCAGATACGCAGTATTTT
CAISDDSDTQYF
>TRBJ2-7|TRBV5-1|TRBD2|-
TGCGCCAGCAGCACAGGGACTAGCGGACCCTACGAGCAGTACTTC
CASSTGTSGPYEQYF
>TRBJ2-2|TRBV7-2|-|-
TGTGCCAGCTCTCCGACTACACTGAACACCGGGGAGCTGTTTTTT
CASSPTTLNTGELFF
>TRBJ1-2|TRBV10-3|-|few
TGTGCCATCAGAGGACTCGTTACTAACTATGGCTACACCTTC
CAIRGLVTNYGYTF
>TRBJ2-5|TRBV7-2|-|-
TGTGCCAGCAGCCCCAGCGGGCCTGGGGGAGAGACCCAGTACTTC
CASSPSGPGGETQYF
>TRBJ2-7|TRBV25-1|-|-
TGTGCCAGCAGTGGGGTGGGAATCTACGAGCAGTACTTC
CASSGVGIYEQYF
>TRBJ2-7|TRBV6-1|TRBD2|-
TGTGCCAGCAGTGAGACTCCTAGCGGGAGGGCCAGGCAGCAGTACTTC
CASSETPSGRARQQYF
>TRBJ2-1|TRBV29-1|-|few
TGCAGCGTTGATACCCACAATGAGCAGTTCTTC
CSVDTHNEQFF
>TRBJ1-1|TRBV2|-|-
TGTGCCAGCAGTGACCGTAAGGAAGCTTTCTTT
CASSDRKEAFF
>TRBJ1-1|TRBV29-1|TRBD1|-
TGCAGCGTTAGGACAGGGGTCGCTGAAGCTTTCTTT
CSVRTGVAEAFF
>TRBJ2-3|TRBV9|-|-
TGTGCCAGCAGCGTGTGGGCCGCCCGCACAGATACGCAGTATTTT
CASSVWAARTDTQYF
>TRBJ2-1|TRBV7-2|-|-
TGTGCCAGCAGCTCTGACAGGACTTCTTACAATGAGCAGTTCTTC
CASSSDRTSYNEQFF
>TRBJ1-6|TRBV7-6|-|few
TGTGCCAGCAGCTTAAGCCGGGCCAACTATAATTCACCCCTCCACTTT
CASSLSRANYNSPLHF
>TRBJ1-2|TRBV30|TRBD1|few
TGTGCCTGGAGTGTACAGGGGACAGGGGGCGTCTATGGCTACACCTTC
CAWSVQGTGGVYGYTF
>TRBJ2-3|TRBV4-1|-|-
TGCGCCAGCAGCCAAGCGGGCGCCACGCAGTATTTT
CASSQAGATQYF
>TRBJ1-5|TRBV7-3|-|few
TGTGCCAGCAGCTTAGAACCTCAGCCCCAGCATTTT
CASSLEPQPQHF
>TRBJ2-7|TRBV6-1|-|-
TGTGCCAGCAGTGACGCCGGGACATACTACGAGCAGTACTTC
CASSDAGTYYEQYF
>TRBJ1-5|TRBV27|-|-
TGTGCCAGCAGTTCCCAAGCACTTAGCAATCAGCCCCAGCATTTT
CASSSQALSNQPQHF
>TRBJ2-5|TRBV15|-|-
TGTGCCACCAGCAGACAATACCCCGGGGCCGGAGAGACCCAGTACTTC
CATSRQYPGAGETQYF
>TRBJ2-1|TRBV7-7|-|-
TGTGCTAGCAGCTTCTCTGCCTACAATGAGCAGTTCTTC
CASSFSAYNEQFF
>TRBJ1-5|TRBV19|TRBD1|-
TGTGCCAGCGTTCCCGGGACAGGGTTCAATCAGCCCCAGCATTTT
CASVPGTGFNQPQHF